Below, 9 T cell receptor beta chains from the same sample are listed, as sequenced in a study of T-cell memory formation after mild COVID-19. TCRdb redid the calling of the 5' RACE reads with MiXCR, one entry per CDR3 protein. The sample lists about 270,000 distinct CDR3 sequences; 15% to 20% were seen once. Sequencing input: PBMCs or a T cell subset sorted from them (not recorded which). The receptors originated from a man aged 18 to 30 who had mild COVID-19 (a few samples of this study predate the infection). Cell type and time point are not known.

This clonotype was recorded at least ten times. The chain carries TRBV7-2 and TRBJ2-4; a possible D gene is TRBD1 (6 bases). Germline-derived CDR1 and CDR2 are SGHTA and FQGNSA. The V gene lost 5 bases and the J gene lost 1 base, with 9 bases spanning the gap. The CDR3 runs to 14 residues. DNA for the CDR3: TGTGCCAGCAGCCCAGGGGCGGCCAAAAACATTCAGTACTTC. Protein product: CASSPGAAKNIQYF. Full variable domain (outside the CDR3, taken from reference TRBV7-2 and TRBJ2-4): GAGVSQSPSNKVTEKGKDVELRCDPISGHTALYWYRQSLGQGLEFLIYFQGNSAPDKSGLPSDRFSAERTGGSVSTLTIQRTQQEDSAVYLCASSPGAAKNIQYFGAGTRLSVL.

This clonotype was recorded a few times. J is TRBJ2-3 and V is TRBV4-3; D is unresolved. Germline V gene data show CDR1 as LGHNA and CDR2 as YSLEER. The germline V and J ends were trimmed by 0 bases and 6 bases, with 7 bases remaining between them. The CDR3 runs to 13 residues. The CDR3 sequence is CASSQEGWDTQYF. Here the CDR3 DNA reads TGCGCCAGCAGCCAAGAGGGTTGGGATACGCAGTATTTT.

The CDR3: CASTWTGSEAFF. In DNA, the CDR3 is TGTGCCAGCACTTGGACGGGATCTGAAGCTTTCTTT. The chain is built from TRBV6-1 and TRBJ1-1; no reliable D call. V was shortened by 7 bases and J by 6 bases, with 12 bases between the two germline ends. The CDR3 sequence is 12 residues long. Germline CDR1 is MNHNS and CDR2 is SASEGT.

This clonotype has only a few counts. The J gene is TRBJ2-2, the V gene TRBV20-1; TRBD2 might be the D (5 bases). The CDR3 is made up of 14 amino acids. V gave up 5 bases and J gave up 6 bases, with 16 bases separating them. CDR1 is DFQATT and CDR2 is SNEGSKA in the germline V gene (reference sequence). The CDR3 here is CSARREHAPGELFF. CDR3 coding DNA: TGCAGTGCTCGCCGGGAACACGCCCCCGGGGAGCTGTTTTTT.

This clonotype was counted only a few times. The chain couples TRBV2 to TRBJ2-7; 7 positions agree with TRBD2. This CDR3 has 14 amino acids. The germline gives CDR1 SNHLY, CDR2 FYNNEI. J gave up 4 bases and V 5 bases, and 8 bases lay outside the gene matches. The CDR3 DNA is TGTGCCAGCAGTTCGCCGGGACTAAGATACGAGCAGTACTTC. It translates to CASSSPGLRYEQYF.

The chain links TRBV6-2 or TRBV6-3 to TRBJ1-5; 8 bases are shared with TRBD1. The CDR3 runs 13 residues. V was pared by 4 bases and J by 9 bases, with 5 bases of the junction left unmatched. CDR1 is MNHEY and CDR2 is SVGEGT in the germline V gene. CDR3 nucleotide sequence: TGTGCCAGCAGTTTGAGAGGGACAGGGCCCCAGCATTTT. Translation: CASSLRGTGPQHF.

This clonotype has more than one count but fewer than ten. This chain uses TRBV12-3 or TRBV12-4 with TRBJ1-2; tentatively, D is TRBD1 (6 bases). CDR3 size: 17 residues. With 3 bases removed from V and 2 bases from J, the gap between germline ends came to 19 bases. The CDR3 protein is CASSFLGGVTLNYGYTF. The CDR3 nucleotides are TGTGCCAGCAGTTTCTTAGGGGGAGTTACCTTGAACTATGGCTACACCTTC.

Details on this clonotype: The conserved phenylalanine or tryptophan is not found at the CDR3 terminus, so this likely reflects a read error. V usage is TRBV27 and J usage is TRBJ1-1; D is perhaps TRBD1 (5 bases). The germline V and J ends were trimmed by 6 bases and 10 bases, with 12 bases remaining between them. This CDR3 is built from 11 residues. Germline lookup yields CDR1 MNHEY and CDR2 SMNVEV (reference sequence). CDR3 protein: CASRGTVGAFS. The CDR3 DNA sequence: TGTGCCAGCAGAGGGACGGTGGGAGCTTTCTCT.

This CDR3 is CASSLSSMDEQYF. The CDR3 bases are TGTGCCAGCAGCCTCTCGTCGATGGATGAGCAGTACTTC. The chain employs TRBV11-2 and TRBJ2-7; D not resolved. The germline V and J ends were trimmed by 5 bases and 7 bases, with 15 bases remaining between them. Germline V gene data show CDR1 as SGHAT and CDR2 as FQNNGV. CDR3 size: 13 residues.